The 13 T cell receptor beta chains below all came from one sample that was sequenced in a study of CD8 T cells in ankylosing spondylitis. Findings of the study overall: A TCR beta motif of fewer than 10 highly homologous variants seemed to mark ankylosing spondylitis blood.

Their recognized antigens are unknown. TCRdb passed the 5' RACE reads through MiXCR, listing each CDR3 protein once. The sample holds some 700,000 distinct CDR3 sequences; around 19% are singletons and the top ten take approximately 18%. The sample consisted of blood, either unsorted or a sorted T cell fraction (not recorded which). The receptors here all came from a male donor with ankylosing spondylitis.

This clonotype was counted only a few times. The V gene is TRBV4-2, the J gene TRBJ1-3; D gene unclear. Trimming left V 3 bases short and J 0 bases short, with 12 bases between. Germline V gives CDR1 LGHNA, CDR2 YNFKEQ. The CDR3 has 16 amino acids. In DNA, the CDR3 is TGTGCCAGCAGCCATACGACGGGGAGCTCTGGAAACACCATATATTTT. Translation gives CASSHTTGSSGNTIYF.

V usage is TRBV3-1 and J usage is TRBJ2-1; D may correspond to TRBD1 or TRBD2 (5 bases each). This CDR3 contains 15 residues. Looked up from germline, CDR1 is LGHDT and CDR2 is YNNKEL (reference sequence). V lost 1 base and J lost 8, with 15 bases in between. This chain's CDR3 is CASSQGGNLIDEQFF. The CDR3 DNA is TGTGCCAGCAGCCAAGGGGGGAATCTTATCGATGAGCAGTTCTTC.

This clonotype was found a few times. This chain uses TRBV3-1 with TRBJ2-2; D unclear. The V end lost 1 base, the J end lost 1 base, and 7 bases lay between the germline ends. Per the germline V gene, CDR1 is LGHDT and CDR2 is YNNKEL (reference sequence). This CDR3 contains 15 residues. The CDR3 spells CASSQGPGNTGELFF. DNA for the CDR3: TGTGCCAGCAGCCAAGGCCCGGGGAACACCGGGGAGCTGTTTTTT.

A few counts support this clonotype. This chain links TRBV20-1 with TRBJ2-2; TRBD2 matches at 11 bases. Germline CDR1 DFQATT, CDR2 SNEGSKA (reference sequence). The junction had 3 bases not matched to a gene; V was cut back by 0 bases and J by 3 bases. The CDR3 totals 16 residues. CDR3 loop: CSARDSGRAYTGELFF. The DNA for the CDR3 is TGCAGTGCTAGAGATAGCGGGAGGGCCTACACCGGGGAGCTGTTTTTT.

This clonotype was found a few times. The DNA of the CDR3 is TGCAGTGCTTGGGTAATAGCGGGAGGGCCTTACGAGCAGTACTTC. This translates into CSAWVIAGGPYEQYF. The chain uses TRBV20-1 and TRBJ2-7; TRBD2 aligns across 11 bases. Looked up from germline, CDR1 is DFQATT and CDR2 is SNEGSKA (reference sequence). J gave up 4 bases and V 5 bases, and 10 bases lay outside the gene matches. The length of the CDR3 is 15 residues.

This clonotype was counted a few times. The chain joins TRBV5-1 to TRBJ1-1; tentatively, D is TRBD1 (5 bases). V shed 4 bases and J shed 3 bases, with 13 bases lying between them. Germline V lookup: CDR1 SGHRS, CDR2 YFSETQ. This CDR3 is built from 14 residues. The CDR3 region is CASSPVTGDTEAFF. CDR3 coding DNA: TGCGCCAGCAGCCCAGTTACGGGGGACACTGAAGCTTTCTTT.

The V gene is TRBV14, the J gene TRBJ1-2; perhaps TRBD1 as D (5 bases). The CDR3 is 14 amino acids. From germline, CDR1 is SGHDN and CDR2 FVKESK. Trimming removed 1 base at V and 0 bases at J, with 6 bases between. As DNA, the CDR3 is TGTGCCAGCAGCCAAGCAGGGCCTAACTATGGCTACACCTTC. This sequence encodes CASSQAGPNYGYTF.

This clonotype was detected many times. The chain has TRBV5-1 and TRBJ1-1, with TRBD1 matching over 10 bases. The CDR3 runs to 14 residues. After removal of 4 bases from V and 6 bases from J, the junction contained 6 bases not matched to a gene. CDR1 and CDR2 (germline): SGHRS, YFSETQ. CDR3 protein: CASSQGQGTAEAFF. The CDR3 DNA reads TGCGCCAGCAGCCAGGGACAGGGGACCGCTGAAGCTTTCTTT.

This clonotype was detected only a few times. The V gene is TRBV30, the J gene TRBJ1-2; 7 nucleotides line up with TRBD1. The CDR3 consists of 14 residues. Germline V lookup: CDR1 GTSNPN, CDR2 SVGIG (reference sequence). V shed 4 bases, J shed 3 bases, and the junction held 8 bases outside the gene matches. The CDR3 nucleotides read TGTGCCTGGACCCAGACAGGGAAGCACTATGGCTACACCTTC. It is translated as CAWTQTGKHYGYTF.

There are a few counts of this clonotype. The chain combines TRBV5-5 with TRBJ2-1; D may be TRBD1 (6 bases). The CDR3 runs 15 residues. V was clipped by 0 bases and J by 3 bases, with 10 bases between them. Germline V CDR1 and CDR2: SGHKS, YYEKEE (reference sequence). The CDR3 protein is CASSLGLGGYNEQFF. The CDR3 DNA is TGTGCCAGCAGCTTGGGGCTAGGGGGCTACAATGAGCAGTTCTTC.

This chain connects TRBV15 to TRBJ2-1; D is unresolved. The CDR3 contains 16 residues. CDR1 and CDR2 from the germline V gene are LNHNV and YYDKDF (reference sequence). V was clipped by 4 bases and J by 7 bases, with 20 bases between them. Here the CDR3 reads CATSTEVSPARNEQFF. CDR3 DNA sequence: TGTGCCACCAGCACCGAAGTATCTCCCGCAAGGAATGAGCAGTTCTTC.

This chain joins TRBV7-8 and TRBJ2-1; 8 nucleotides align to TRBD2. The germline V gene has CDR1 SGHVS and CDR2 FQNEAQ. V was clipped by 3 bases and J by 2 bases; unmatched bases: 9. The CDR3 spans 17 residues. CDR3 residues: CASSLEGLGLAYNEQFF. The CDR3 coding sequence is TGTGCCAGCAGCTTGGAAGGTCTGGGACTAGCCTACAATGAGCAGTTCTTC.

The chain uses TRBV12-3 or TRBV12-4 and TRBJ1-1, with D possibly TRBD1 on 6 matching bases. Trimming removed 7 bases at V and 1 base at J, with 13 bases between. This CDR3 has 14 residues. CDR3 in amino acids: CASTGGTWNTEAFF. CDR3 nucleotide sequence: TGTGCCAGCACTGGAGGGACATGGAACACTGAAGCTTTCTTT.